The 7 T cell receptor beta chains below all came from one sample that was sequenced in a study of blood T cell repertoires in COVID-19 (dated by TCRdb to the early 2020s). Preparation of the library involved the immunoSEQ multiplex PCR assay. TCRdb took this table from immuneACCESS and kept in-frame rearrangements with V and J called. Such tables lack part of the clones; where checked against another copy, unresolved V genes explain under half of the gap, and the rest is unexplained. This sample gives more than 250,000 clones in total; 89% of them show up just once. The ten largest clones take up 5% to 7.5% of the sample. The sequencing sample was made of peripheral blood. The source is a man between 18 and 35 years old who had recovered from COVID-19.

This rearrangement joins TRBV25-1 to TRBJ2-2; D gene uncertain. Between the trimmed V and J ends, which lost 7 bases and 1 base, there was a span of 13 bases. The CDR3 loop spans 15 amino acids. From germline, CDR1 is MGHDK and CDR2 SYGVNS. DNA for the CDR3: TGTGCCAGCACTGGGCACGGCTTGAACACCGGGGAGCTGTTTTTT. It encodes CASTGHGLNTGELFF. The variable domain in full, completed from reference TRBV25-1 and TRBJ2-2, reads EADIYQTPRYLVIGTGKKITLECSQTMGHDKMYWYQQDPGMELHLIHYSYGVNSTEKGDLSSESTVSRIRTEHFPLTLESARPSHTSQYLCASTGHGLNTGELFFGEGSRLTVL.

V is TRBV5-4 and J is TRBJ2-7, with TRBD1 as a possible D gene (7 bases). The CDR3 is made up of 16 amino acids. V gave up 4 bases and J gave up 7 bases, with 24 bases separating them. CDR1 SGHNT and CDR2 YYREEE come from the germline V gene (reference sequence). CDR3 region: CASSKPPGTAGQEQYF. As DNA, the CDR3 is TGTGCCAGCAGCAAACCTCCCGGGACAGCGGGTCAGGAGCAGTACTTC.

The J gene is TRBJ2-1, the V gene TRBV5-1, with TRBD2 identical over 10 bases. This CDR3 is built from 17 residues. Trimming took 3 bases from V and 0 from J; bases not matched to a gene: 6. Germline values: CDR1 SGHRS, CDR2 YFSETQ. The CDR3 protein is CASSSSSGGSSYNEQFF. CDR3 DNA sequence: TGCGCCAGCAGCTCGTCTAGCGGGGGAAGCTCCTACAATGAGCAGTTCTTC. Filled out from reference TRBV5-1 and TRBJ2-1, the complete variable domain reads KAGVTQTPRYLIKTRGQQVTLSCSPISGHRSVSWYQQTPGQGLQFLFEYFSETQRNKGNFPGRFSGRQFSNSRSEMNVSTLELGDSALYLCASSSSSGGSSYNEQFFGPGTRLTVL.

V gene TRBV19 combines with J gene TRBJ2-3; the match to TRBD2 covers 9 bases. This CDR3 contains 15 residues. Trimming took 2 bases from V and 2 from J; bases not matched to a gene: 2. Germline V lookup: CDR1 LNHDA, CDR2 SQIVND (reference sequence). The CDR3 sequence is CASSILAGHTDTQYF. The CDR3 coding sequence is TGTGCCAGTAGTATACTAGCGGGGCACACAGATACGCAGTATTTT.

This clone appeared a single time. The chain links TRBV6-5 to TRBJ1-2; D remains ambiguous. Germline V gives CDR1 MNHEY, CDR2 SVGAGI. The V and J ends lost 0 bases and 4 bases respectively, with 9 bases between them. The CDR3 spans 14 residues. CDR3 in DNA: TGTGCCAGCAGTTACTCGTATACAGCCTATGGCTACACCTTC. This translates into CASSYSYTAYGYTF.

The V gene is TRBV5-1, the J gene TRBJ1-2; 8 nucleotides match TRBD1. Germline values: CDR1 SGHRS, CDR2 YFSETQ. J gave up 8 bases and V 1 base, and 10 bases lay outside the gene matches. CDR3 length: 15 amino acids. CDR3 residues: CASSLNQGAIGGYTF. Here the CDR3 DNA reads TGCGCCAGCAGCTTGAATCAGGGGGCGATTGGAGGCTACACCTTC.

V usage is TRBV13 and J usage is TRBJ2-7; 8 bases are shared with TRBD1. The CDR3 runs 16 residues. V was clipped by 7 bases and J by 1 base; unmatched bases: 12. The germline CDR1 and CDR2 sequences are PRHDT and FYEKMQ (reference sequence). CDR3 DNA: TGTGCCAGCAAGCCACGAGGGGGACAGGAATCCTACGAGCAGTACTTC. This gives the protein CASKPRGGQESYEQYF.